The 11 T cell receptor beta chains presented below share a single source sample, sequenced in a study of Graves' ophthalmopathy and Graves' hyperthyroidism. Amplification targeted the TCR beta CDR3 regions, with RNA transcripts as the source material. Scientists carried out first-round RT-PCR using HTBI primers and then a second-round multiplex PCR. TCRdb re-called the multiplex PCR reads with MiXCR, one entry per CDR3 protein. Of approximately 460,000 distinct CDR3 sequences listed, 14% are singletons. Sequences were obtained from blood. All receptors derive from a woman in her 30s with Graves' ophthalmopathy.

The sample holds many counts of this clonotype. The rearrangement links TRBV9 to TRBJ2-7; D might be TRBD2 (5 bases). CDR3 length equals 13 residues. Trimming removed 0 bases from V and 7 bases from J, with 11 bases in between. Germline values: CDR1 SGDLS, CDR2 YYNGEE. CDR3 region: CASSVGTAREQYF. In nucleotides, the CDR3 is TGTGCCAGCAGCGTAGGGACTGCACGAGAGCAGTACTTC.

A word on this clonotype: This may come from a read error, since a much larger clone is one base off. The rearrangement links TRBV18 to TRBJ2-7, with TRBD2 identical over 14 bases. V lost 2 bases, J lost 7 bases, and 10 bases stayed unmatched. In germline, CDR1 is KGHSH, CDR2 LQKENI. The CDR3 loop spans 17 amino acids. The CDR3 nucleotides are TGTGCCAGCTCACCAGCCCCGGGACTAGCGGGAGTTGGGGAGCAGTACTTC. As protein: CASSPAPGLAGVGEQYF.

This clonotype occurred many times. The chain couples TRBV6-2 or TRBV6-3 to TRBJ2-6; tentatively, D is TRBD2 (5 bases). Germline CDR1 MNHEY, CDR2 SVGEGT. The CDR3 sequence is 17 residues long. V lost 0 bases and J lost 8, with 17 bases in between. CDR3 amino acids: CASSYSISGSGTNVLTF. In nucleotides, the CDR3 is TGTGCCAGCAGTTACTCGATATCCGGATCGGGGACCAACGTCCTGACTTTC.

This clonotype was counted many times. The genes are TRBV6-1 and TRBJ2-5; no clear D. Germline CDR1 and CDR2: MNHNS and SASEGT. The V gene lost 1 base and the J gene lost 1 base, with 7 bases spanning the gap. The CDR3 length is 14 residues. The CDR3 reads CASSEGVLQETQYF. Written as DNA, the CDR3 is TGTGCCAGCAGTGAAGGGGTTCTCCAAGAGACCCAGTACTTC.

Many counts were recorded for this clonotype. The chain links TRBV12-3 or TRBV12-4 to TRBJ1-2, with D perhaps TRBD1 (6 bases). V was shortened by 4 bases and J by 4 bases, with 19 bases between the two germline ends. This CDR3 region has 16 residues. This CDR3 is CASSSYQRGAAYGYTF. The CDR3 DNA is TGTGCCAGCAGTTCCTACCAGAGGGGGGCGGCCTATGGCTACACCTTC.

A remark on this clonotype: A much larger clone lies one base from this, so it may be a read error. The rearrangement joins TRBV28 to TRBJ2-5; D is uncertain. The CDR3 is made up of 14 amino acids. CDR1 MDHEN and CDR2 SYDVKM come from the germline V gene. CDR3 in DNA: TGTGCCAGCAGCTTCCGGACGTACCAAGAGATCCAGTACTTC. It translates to CASSFRTYQEIQYF.

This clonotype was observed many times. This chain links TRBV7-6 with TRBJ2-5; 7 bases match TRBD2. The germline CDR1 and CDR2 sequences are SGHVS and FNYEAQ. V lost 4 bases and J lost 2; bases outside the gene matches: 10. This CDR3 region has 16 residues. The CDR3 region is CASSYAWGAGQETQYF. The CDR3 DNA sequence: TGTGCCAGCAGCTACGCTTGGGGAGCGGGGCAAGAGACCCAGTACTTC.

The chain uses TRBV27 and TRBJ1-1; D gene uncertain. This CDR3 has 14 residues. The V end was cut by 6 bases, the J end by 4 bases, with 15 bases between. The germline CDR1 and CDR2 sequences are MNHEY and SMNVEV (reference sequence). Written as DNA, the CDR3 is TGTGCCAGCAGAGCGACTGCTACTTTCACTGAAGCTTTCTTT. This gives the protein CASRATATFTEAFF.

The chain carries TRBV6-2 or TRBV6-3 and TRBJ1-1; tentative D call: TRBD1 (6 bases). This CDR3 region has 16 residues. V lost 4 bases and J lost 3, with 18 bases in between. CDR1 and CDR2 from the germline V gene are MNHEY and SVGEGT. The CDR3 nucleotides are TGTGCCAGCAGTTGGCTCCAGGGGTTCCGAGACACTGAAGCTTTCTTT. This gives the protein CASSWLQGFRDTEAFF.

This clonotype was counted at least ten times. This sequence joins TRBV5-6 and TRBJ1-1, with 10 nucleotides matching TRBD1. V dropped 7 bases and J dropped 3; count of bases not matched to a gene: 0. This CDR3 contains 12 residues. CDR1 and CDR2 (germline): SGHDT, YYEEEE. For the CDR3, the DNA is TGTGCCAGCGGGACAGGGGACACTGAAGCTTTCTTT. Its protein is CASGTGDTEAFF.

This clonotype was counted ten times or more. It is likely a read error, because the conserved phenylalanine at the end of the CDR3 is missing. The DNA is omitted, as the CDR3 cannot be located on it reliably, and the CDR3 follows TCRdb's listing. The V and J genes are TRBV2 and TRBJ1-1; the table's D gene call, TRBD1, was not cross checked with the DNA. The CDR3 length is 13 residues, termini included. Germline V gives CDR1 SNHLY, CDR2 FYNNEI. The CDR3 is CASTPSGTGPRAL.